Included here is one T cell receptor beta chain sequence, with context. Its antigen has not been determined. No qualities accompany the bases; no much larger clone lies one base away. Inclusive of the bounding cysteine and phenylalanine, the CDR3 is 15 residues long. Just CDR3 DNA is preserved here, 45 bases in frame from base 1. Looking up the germline V gene (reference sequence) yields CDR1 LNHDA and CDR2 SQIVND. V and J are truncated by 5 bases and 4 bases respectively, leaving an intervening sequence of 18 bases. The sample's time point label, decoded: newly diagnosed, previously untreated cHL patient sample. As a comparison group for the relapsed/refractory trial patients, PBMCs from patients with newly diagnosed, previously untreated classical Hodgkin lymphoma were sequenced. Peripheral blood was collected in 8 mL Vacutainer Cell Preparation Tubes, from which PBMCs were isolated by centrifugation and then cryopreserved.

The Qiagen DNeasy kit was used to extract genomic DNA from unsorted PBMCs and from the negatively selected CD4+ and CD8+ fractions. TCR beta CDR3 regions were subjected to amplification by immunoSEQ multiplex PCR with primers that anneal to V and J segments. A synthetic immune receptor repertoire was used to minimize amplification bias, and remaining bias was computationally removed after sequencing. Under the source paper's analysis protocol: Repertoire diversity was quantified as the Shannon entropy index using custom Python scripts. Unsorted, CD4+ and CD8+ repertoires were examined separately, except in combined analyses, for which CD4+ and CD8+ sequences were merged in silico. TCRdb took this table from immuneACCESS and kept in-frame rearrangements with V and J called. Such tables lack part of the clones; where checked against another copy, unresolved V genes explain under half of the gap, and the rest is unexplained. From that table come the V and J calls and clone size; the DNA was used to work out D and trimming. The sample table records 70,000 or so clones; approximately 93% of these occur just once. The ten largest clones represent approximately 2.5% of the sample.

These data originate in a study of PD-1 blockade in classical Hodgkin lymphoma (dated by TCRdb to 2018 to 2021). General notes on the study: The study used CyTOF and TCR beta sequencing to define a peripheral blood immune signature of response to PD-1 blockade in classical Hodgkin lymphoma. The investigation overall reported the following: Baseline TCR diversity was reported to be lower in newly diagnosed patients than in healthy donors and to be lower still in relapsed/refractory patients. The study was limited to a single clinical trial cohort, and causes of repertoire differences, possibly disease activity or prior therapy, remained undefined.

This TCR was recovered from a human donor with classical Hodgkin lymphoma. Input material: peripheral blood mononuclear cells (PBMCs). Here the chain combines TRBV19 and TRBJ2-7; D gene: possibly TRBD2, on 6 matching bases. CDR3 reads: CASSQTGLKFYEQYF. In nucleotide form, the sequence is TGTGCCAGTAGTCAGACGGGACTCAAATTTTACGAGCAGTACTTC.